Sequencing of this T cell receptor (beta chain) was carried out in a study of blood T cell repertoires in COVID-19. Germline CDR1 and CDR2: SNHLY and FYNNEI. V shed 1 base and J 4 bases; nucleotides not matched to a gene: 5. The CDR3 contains 16 residues. Across 24 US areas, participants ranged in age from roughly 18 to 95 years. The method was immunoSEQ multiplex PCR; TCRdb's version includes in-frame clones alone and lacks a portion of them. The sample contains over 250,000 clones, more than 70% of which appear only once. This chain links TRBV2 with TRBJ1-2; 11 positions match TRBD1. Sequenced: PBMCs or T cells enriched from blood (not recorded which). This sequence was found in a woman aged 55-69 years in a cohort exposed to, infected with or recovered from COVID-19 (not recorded which). Written as DNA, the CDR3 is TGTGCCAGCAGTGAAGGTGGACAGGGGGCGGCCTATGGCTACACCTTC. As protein: CASSEGGQGAAYGYTF.